This T cell receptor (beta chain) was retrieved from a study of cytomegalovirus exposure and HLA in healthy donors. General observations from the study: Later analysis identified several of the most significant clusters that appeared linked to common viral pathogens.

V dropped 0 bases and J dropped 3 bases, with 9 bases sitting between them. The CDR3 is 15 residues long. Germline CDR1 and CDR2: SGHAT and FQNNGV. The PCR ran on 60 Vbeta and 13 Jbeta primers. The data were produced by immunoSEQ multiplex PCR, yet TCRdb's version contains in-frame clones alone and is incomplete. The sample lists 240,000 or so clones; over 70% were seen once. Details on this clone: Its matching antigen is unknown.

The sequence was obtained from a woman in her fifties or sixties in good health and CMV-seropositive. Sequencing input: PBMCs. The gene calls are TRBV11-2 and TRBJ2-1; weak D call: TRBD1 (5 bases). The CDR3 DNA reads as TGTGCCAGCAGCTTAGATAGGGGTAACTACAATGAGCAGTTCTTC. Its protein is CASSLDRGNYNEQFF.